The T cell receptor beta chain described here comes from a study of T cells in Graves' hyperthyroidism and ophthalmopathy. Amplified regions were TCR beta CDR3 sequences from RNA transcripts. The TCR CDR3 first-round RT-PCR relied on the HTBI primer set. TCRdb re-called the multiplex PCR reads through MiXCR, storing one row per CDR3 protein. Counted here are about 560,000 distinct CDR3 sequences, approximately 14% occurring once; the ten biggest clones make up around 7.8%. The study, taken as a whole, reports: Separating ophthalmopathy from stable hyperthyroidism was achieved by a 13 V-J model. Blood held most thyroid clonotypes expanded above 0.001 frequency. The model anticipated ophthalmopathy a median about 6.5 months pre-onset.

Thyroid ultrasound, orbital computed tomography, clinical symptoms, and serum thyroxine and TRAb underpinned diagnoses. As for this clonotype: As yet, its antigen is unknown.

From germline, CDR1 is MNHEY and CDR2 SVGEGT. V was pared by 0 bases and J by 4 bases, with 7 bases between. The CDR3 loop spans 13 amino acids. The V call is TRBV6-2 or TRBV6-3, the J call TRBJ2-7; no firm D call. The sample consisted of blood. The TCR originated in a woman aged 25 to 39 with Graves' hyperthyroidism. This chain's CDR3 is CASSYSRWYEQYF. CDR3 DNA sequence: TGTGCCAGCAGTTACTCACGATGGTACGAGCAGTACTTC.